Each of the 5 T cell receptor beta chains below was sequenced from the same sample in a study of blood T cells in healthy people across ages. Alongside a J-beta primer mix, a sample-barcoded 5' primer served in a second PCR lasting about 7 to 11 cycles. TCRdb re-called the 5' RACE reads through MiXCR, storing one row per CDR3 protein. Among about 840,000 distinct CDR3 sequences listed, about 27% were seen once. The sample also formed part of further work on T cells of mothers and their children.

Sequencing used blood. These receptors all come from a woman aged 40 to 50 in good health.

This clonotype has just a few counts. The V gene is TRBV7-2, the J gene TRBJ2-5, with D possibly matching TRBD2 (5 bases). The CDR3 sequence is 17 residues long. Trimming pared 0 bases from V and 4 bases from J, leaving 18 bases between. Germline CDR1 SGHTA, CDR2 FQGNSA. DNA for the CDR3: TGTGCCAGCAGCTTAGCGAAGGACTCCTGGGTGGTAGAGACCCAGTACTTC. Amino acid sequence: CASSLAKDSWVVETQYF.

V and J are TRBV10-3 and TRBJ2-5; 11 nucleotides match TRBD2. V shed 10 bases and J 3 bases; nucleotides not matched to a gene: 10. The CDR3 loop spans 15 amino acids. Per the germline V gene, CDR1 is ENHRY and CDR2 is SYGVKD. This CDR3 reads CATSTSGNTKETQYF. For the CDR3, the DNA is TGTGCCACCTCGACTAGCGGGAACACAAAAGAGACCCAGTACTTC.

The chain joins TRBV29-1 to TRBJ1-2; 8 bases fit TRBD1. CDR1 and CDR2 (germline): SQVTM, ANQGSEA. J lost 6 bases, V lost 4 bases, and 13 bases had no gene match. The CDR3 runs 15 residues. CDR3 region: CSVAPTRQGSNGYTF. As DNA, the CDR3 is TGCAGCGTTGCCCCCACTCGACAGGGGAGCAATGGCTACACCTTC.

This clonotype was seen only a few times. The V gene is TRBV10-3, the J gene TRBJ2-2; D is possibly TRBD1 (5 bases). V was clipped by 3 bases and J by 0 bases, with 8 bases between them. CDR1 and CDR2 from the germline V gene are ENHRY and SYGVKD. The CDR3 extends over 15 amino acids. The CDR3 reads CAISEGRANTGELFF. The CDR3, as DNA: TGTGCCATCAGTGAAGGCAGGGCGAACACCGGGGAGCTGTTTTTT.

This clonotype was detected only a few times. The V call is TRBV9, the J call TRBJ2-5, with D tentatively TRBD1 (6 bases). From germline, CDR1 is SGDLS and CDR2 YYNGEE. Trimming took 3 bases from V and 1 from J, leaving 16 bases between them. CDR3 size: 16 residues. The CDR3 sequence: CASSENSGVLQETQYF. The CDR3 DNA reads TGTGCCAGCAGCGAGAATTCAGGGGTTCTCCAAGAGACCCAGTACTTC.